Below are 27 T cell receptor beta chains sequenced from a single sample in a study of blood T cell repertoires in COVID-19. This table comes from immunoSEQ multiplex PCR, and its TCRdb copy is limited to in-frame clones, with some not included. Altogether 40,000 to 50,000 clones are present, around 85% being singletons, with the ten largest covering over 30%. Sequencing input: peripheral blood. The receptors shown here come from a man aged 35-49 years with active or convalescent COVID-19.

This rearrangement joins TRBV27 to TRBJ2-2, with D unresolved. Trimming took off 1 base at V and 1 base at J, with 7 bases between the two ends. Germline V gene data show CDR1 as MNHEY and CDR2 as SMNVEV (reference sequence). This CDR3 is 15 amino acids long. In nucleotides, the CDR3 is TGTGCCAGCAGTTTATATTTCCTGAACACCGGGGAGCTGTTTTTT. Protein sequence: CASSLYFLNTGELFF.

The V call is TRBV30, the J call TRBJ2-2; the D is unclear. This CDR3 contains 14 residues. V was trimmed by 2 bases and J by 0 bases, leaving 7 bases between them. Germline assignment: CDR1 GTSNPN and CDR2 SVGIG (reference sequence). The CDR3 coding sequence is TGTGCCTGGAGTCGCAGTTCGAACACCGGGGAGCTGTTTTTT. Protein: CAWSRSSNTGELFF. The full variable domain, with the rest looked up from reference TRBV30 and TRBJ2-2, is SQTIHQWPATLVQPVGSPLSLECTVEGTSNPNLYWYRQAAGRGLQLLFYSVGIGQISSEVPQNLSASRPQDRQFILSSKKLLLSDSGFYLCAWSRSSNTGELFFGEGSRLTVL.

This clone came up a few times. V is TRBV18 and J is TRBJ2-5; 9 nucleotides line up with TRBD2. CDR3 length: 16 residues. Unmatched junction bases numbered 9, after V lost 3 bases and J lost 4 bases. CDR1 is KGHSH and CDR2 is LQKENI in the germline V gene. The CDR3 DNA follows: TGTGCCAGCTCACCTAAACAGGGACTAGCCGGAGAGACCCAGTACTTC. This gives the protein CASSPKQGLAGETQYF.

This clone was seen more than once but under ten times. The rearrangement uses TRBV19 and TRBJ1-3, with 7 bases matching TRBD1. CDR1 and CDR2 from the germline V gene are LNHDA and SQIVND (reference sequence). J was trimmed by 2 bases and V by 9 bases; bases with no gene match: 4. The length of the CDR3 is 13 residues. The chain's CDR3 is CASGTVPGNTIYF. As DNA, the CDR3 is TGTGCCAGCGGGACAGTGCCTGGAAACACCATATATTTT.

The chain joins TRBV29-1 to TRBJ2-7; 9 positions agree with TRBD2. After removal of 7 bases from V and 6 bases from J, the junction contained 16 bases not matched to a gene. The CDR3 length is 15 residues. Germline values: CDR1 SQVTM, CDR2 ANQGSEA. CDR3 coding DNA: TGCAGCGCCAGCTTACGGAAGCGGGAGGTGGGCGAGCAGTACTTC. The encoded protein is CSASLRKREVGEQYF.

The rearrangement uses TRBV28 and TRBJ2-7; the D is unclear. V was cut by 8 bases and J by 7 bases, with 9 bases left in between. From germline, CDR1 is MDHEN and CDR2 SYDVKM. The CDR3 is 10 residues long. The DNA for the CDR3 is TGTGCCAGCGAAGACAAGGAGCAGTACTTC. It codes for CASEDKEQYF.

The chain uses TRBV5-4 and TRBJ2-5, with D hard to call. The CDR3 length is 13 residues. Germline V CDR1 and CDR2: SGHNT, YYREEE (reference sequence). The germline V and J ends were trimmed by 0 bases and 5 bases, with 8 bases remaining between them. The CDR3 bases are TGTGCCAGCAGCTTGGGGAGTACGGAGACCCAGTACTTC. It specifies CASSLGSTETQYF.

This clone was seen many times. The V gene is TRBV4-3, the J gene TRBJ1-6; 10 positions agree with TRBD1. J gave up 4 bases and V 4 bases, and 7 bases lay outside the gene matches. The CDR3 totals 17 residues. Germline CDR1 and CDR2: LGHNA and YSLEER. CDR3 sequence (DNA): TGCGCCAGCAGCCGATCCGGGACAGGGGTATATAATTCACCCCTCCACTTT. This gives the protein CASSRSGTGVYNSPLHF.

The gene calls are TRBV11-3 and TRBJ2-5; 7 bases fit TRBD2. CDR1 SGHNT and CDR2 YENEEA come from the germline V gene. The V gene end was trimmed by 3 bases and the J gene end by 2 bases; junction bases not matched to a gene: 9. The CDR3 is 16 amino acids. As DNA, the CDR3 is TGTGCCAGCAGCTTTCTCCTGGGAGGGGTTCAAGAGACCCAGTACTTC. It codes for CASSFLLGGVQETQYF.

The rearrangement links TRBV4-2 to TRBJ2-4; D perhaps matches TRBD2 (6 bases). The V gene lost 0 bases and the J gene lost 1 base, with 13 bases spanning the gap. The CDR3 covers 17 residues. Germline loops: CDR1 LGHNA, CDR2 YNFKEQ. The CDR3 is CASSQDIGGIAKNIQYF. In DNA form, the CDR3 reads TGTGCCAGCAGCCAAGACATCGGCGGGATCGCCAAAAACATTCAGTACTTC.

The chain joins TRBV7-6 to TRBJ1-4; 7 bases match TRBD1. Germline CDR1 and CDR2: SGHVS and FNYEAQ. The V segment lost 5 bases and the J segment 2 bases; nucleotides outside the gene matches: 5. This CDR3 has 15 amino acids. CDR3 amino acids: CASSRLGQTNEKLFF. CDR3 nucleotide sequence: TGTGCCAGCAGCCGCCTGGGACAGACTAATGAAAAACTGTTTTTT.

V gene TRBV6-2 or TRBV6-3 combines with J gene TRBJ1-2; D perhaps matches TRBD1 (5 bases). Germline loops: CDR1 MNHEY, CDR2 SVGEGT. The CDR3 has 14 amino acids. The V gene lost 0 bases and the J gene lost 4 bases, with 9 bases spanning the gap. The CDR3 reads CASSYSGTLYGYTF. CDR3 in DNA: TGTGCCAGCAGTTACTCCGGGACTCTCTATGGCTACACCTTC.

The V and J genes are TRBV29-1 and TRBJ2-7; D is unclear. V shed 6 bases and J shed 3 bases, with 15 bases lying between them. This CDR3 is 13 amino acids long. Germline V lookup: CDR1 SQVTM, CDR2 ANQGSEA. CDR3 sequence reads: CSVTPLIHYEQYF. The CDR3 coding sequence is TGCAGCGTCACGCCCTTGATACACTACGAGCAGTACTTC.

J is TRBJ1-1 and V is TRBV5-6; the D is unclear. The CDR3 is made up of 15 amino acids. The germline gives CDR1 SGHDT, CDR2 YYEEEE. The ends were cut back, 4 bases at V and 0 bases at J, with 13 bases in the middle. In DNA form, the CDR3 reads TGTGCCAGCAGCGTAGCCGGGAGTTTGAACACTGAAGCTTTCTTT. Protein product: CASSVAGSLNTEAFF.

V is TRBV5-4 and J is TRBJ1-1, with D possibly matching TRBD1 (5 bases). Germline V gene data show CDR1 as SGHNT and CDR2 as YYREEE (reference sequence). The CDR3 consists of 13 residues. Trimming shortened V by 5 bases and J by 7 bases, and 15 bases separated the two germline ends. CDR3 region: CASSWGMELEAFF. The CDR3 DNA sequence: TGTGCCAGCAGTTGGGGCATGGAGCTTGAAGCTTTCTTT.

V gene TRBV2 combines with J gene TRBJ2-5; TRBD2 aligns across 8 bases. V was pared by 4 bases and J by 2 bases, with 3 bases of the junction left unmatched. The CDR3 runs 14 residues. Per germline, CDR1 SNHLY and CDR2 FYNNEI. The CDR3 sequence: CASSGTSRQETQYF. DNA for the CDR3: TGTGCCAGCAGTGGGACTAGCAGACAAGAGACCCAGTACTTC.

The J gene is TRBJ1-2, the V gene TRBV6-2 or TRBV6-3, with D perhaps matching TRBD1 (6 bases). Trimming stripped 5 bases from V and 2 bases from J, with 18 bases between. Germline-derived CDR1 and CDR2 are MNHEY and SVGEGT. The CDR3 is 16 amino acids. CDR3 protein: CASSPQKKQGNYGYTF. The DNA for the CDR3 is TGTGCCAGCAGTCCCCAGAAAAAACAGGGAAACTATGGCTACACCTTC.

Here the CDR3 reads CASSPNVVGRVGNTQYF. The CDR3 DNA follows: TGTGCCAGCAGTCCTAACGTCGTGGGCCGGGTCGGGAATACGCAGTATTTT. The gene calls are TRBV28 and TRBJ2-3; possibly TRBD2 for D (5 bases). This CDR3 has 17 amino acids. Germline loops: CDR1 MDHEN, CDR2 SYDVKM. V dropped 5 bases and J dropped 7 bases, with 25 bases sitting between them. Full variable domain (rest looked up from reference TRBV28 and TRBJ2-3): DVKVTQSSRYLVKRTGEKVFLECVQDMDHENMFWYRQDPGLGLRLIYFSYDVKMKEKGDIPEGYSVSREKKERFSLILESASTNQTSMYLCASSPNVVGRVGNTQYFGPGTRLTVL.

The V call is TRBV7-3, the J call TRBJ2-5, with 9 nucleotides matching TRBD2. Looked up from germline, CDR1 is SGHTA and CDR2 is FQGTGA. The CDR3 length is 15 residues. V dropped 3 bases and J dropped 4; count of bases not matched to a gene: 6. DNA for the CDR3: TGTGCCAGCAGCTTCGGCGCGGGGGGGCTAGAGACCCAGTACTTC. This gives the protein CASSFGAGGLETQYF.

This chain uses TRBV5-1 with TRBJ2-1; 7 nucleotides line up with TRBD2. The CDR3 is 13 residues long. Germline CDR1 is SGHRS and CDR2 is YFSETQ. The trim removed 7 bases at V and 6 bases at J, leaving 7 bases unmatched. In DNA form, the CDR3 reads TGCGCCAGCGGGGCGGGGGTTACCAATGAGCAGTTCTTC. Protein: CASGAGVTNEQFF.

The chain uses TRBV7-8 and TRBJ1-1; D ambiguous. CDR3 length equals 13 residues. V lost 2 bases and J 13 bases, leaving 17 bases between the germline ends. The germline gives CDR1 SGHVS, CDR2 FQNEAQ. As DNA, the CDR3 is TGTGCCAGCAGCTTAACCCAGGATGAGACCGGTTTCTTT. Translating gives CASSLTQDETGFF. The entire variable domain, with the rest obtained from reference TRBV7-8 and TRBJ1-1, is as follows: GAGVSQSPRYKVAKRGQDVALRCDPISGHVSLFWYQQALGQGPEFLTYFQNEAQLDKSGLPSDRFFAERPEGSVSTLKIQRTQQEDSAVYLCASSLTQDETGFFGQGTRLTVV.

This chain connects TRBV3-1 (or the pseudogene TRBV3-2) to TRBJ1-1; the D gene is possibly TRBD1 (5 bases). V was clipped by 1 base and J by 5 bases, with 14 bases between them. CDR1 and CDR2 (germline): LGHDT, YNNKEL (reference sequence). The CDR3 extends over 15 amino acids. CDR3 amino acids: CASSQGLGQGTEAFF. The CDR3 region has the DNA TGTGCCAGCAGCCAAGGTCTAGGGCAGGGAACTGAAGCTTTCTTT.

The rearrangement joins TRBV7-8 to TRBJ2-7; 7 positions match TRBD1. The ends lost 5 bases at V and 2 bases at J; junction bases unmatched: 6. This CDR3 comprises 14 residues. Germline values: CDR1 SGHVS, CDR2 FQNEAQ. The CDR3 protein is CASSREQGPYEQYF. Here the CDR3 DNA reads TGTGCCAGCAGCCGAGAACAGGGGCCCTACGAGCAGTACTTC.

This clone occurred once. The chain is built from TRBV28 and TRBJ1-6, with D possibly being TRBD1 (6 bases). V lost 7 bases and J 4 bases, leaving 14 bases between the germline ends. There are 15 residues in the CDR3. The germline gives CDR1 MDHEN, CDR2 SYDVKM. The DNA for the CDR3 is TGTGCCAGCATTCAACAGGGCCCTTATAATTCACCCCTCCACTTT. Its protein product is CASIQQGPYNSPLHF. Full variable domain (remainder filled in from reference TRBV28 and TRBJ1-6): DVKVTQSSRYLVKRTGEKVFLECVQDMDHENMFWYRQDPGLGLRLIYFSYDVKMKEKGDIPEGYSVSREKKERFSLILESASTNQTSMYLCASIQQGPYNSPLHFGNGTRLTVT.

V usage is TRBV7-9 and J usage is TRBJ1-2; 7 bases map to TRBD1. The CDR3 is 13 residues long. V dropped 3 bases and J dropped 8; count of bases not matched to a gene: 6. Germline CDR1 and CDR2: SEHNR and FQNEAQ (reference sequence). This chain's CDR3 is CASSFETGPGYTF. The DNA for the CDR3 is TGTGCCAGCAGCTTCGAGACAGGGCCCGGCTACACCTTC.

This sequence joins TRBV25-1 and TRBJ1-1; D remains unclear. V was trimmed by 5 bases and J by 3 bases, leaving 10 bases between them. Per germline, CDR1 MGHDK and CDR2 SYGVNS. The CDR3 is 13 residues long. CDR3 sequence reads: CASSYSTYTEAFF. Here the CDR3 DNA reads TGTGCCAGCAGTTACTCTACGTACACTGAAGCTTTCTTT.

The chain uses TRBV11-2 and TRBJ2-7, with 8 bases matching TRBD2. V was clipped by 5 bases and J by 0 bases; unmatched bases: 6. The CDR3 spans 15 residues. Germline CDR1 and CDR2: SGHAT and FQNNGV. Here the CDR3 DNA reads TGTGCCAGCAGCGTTGGGACTAGTCTCTCCTACGAGCAGTACTTC. Translating it yields CASSVGTSLSYEQYF.